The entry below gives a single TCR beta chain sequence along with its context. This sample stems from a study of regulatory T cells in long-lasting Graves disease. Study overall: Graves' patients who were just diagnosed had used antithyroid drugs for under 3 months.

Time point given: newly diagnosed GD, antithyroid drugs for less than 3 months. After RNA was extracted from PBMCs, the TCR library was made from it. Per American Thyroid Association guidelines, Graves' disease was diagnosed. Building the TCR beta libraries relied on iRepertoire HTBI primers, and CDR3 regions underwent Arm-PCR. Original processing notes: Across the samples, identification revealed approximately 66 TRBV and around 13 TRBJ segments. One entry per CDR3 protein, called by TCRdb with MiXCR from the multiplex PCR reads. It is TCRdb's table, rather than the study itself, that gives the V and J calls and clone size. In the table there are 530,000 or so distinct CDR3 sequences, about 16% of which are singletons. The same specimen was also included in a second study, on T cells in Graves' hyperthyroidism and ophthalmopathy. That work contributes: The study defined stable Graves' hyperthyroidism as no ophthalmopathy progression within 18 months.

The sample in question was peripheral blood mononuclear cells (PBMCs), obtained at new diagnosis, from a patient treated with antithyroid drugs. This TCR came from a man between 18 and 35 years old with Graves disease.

The CDR3 here is CASSTHSGPPRVPEAFF. CDR3 DNA: TGTGCCAGTAGTACTCACTCTGGACCGCCTCGGGTCCCTGAAGCTTTCTTT. The gene calls are TRBV19 and TRBJ1-1; D gene uncertain. V lost 4 bases to trimming and J lost 6 bases, with 24 bases between them. The CDR3 is 17 amino acids. The germline CDR1 and CDR2 sequences are LNHDA and SQIVND (reference sequence).